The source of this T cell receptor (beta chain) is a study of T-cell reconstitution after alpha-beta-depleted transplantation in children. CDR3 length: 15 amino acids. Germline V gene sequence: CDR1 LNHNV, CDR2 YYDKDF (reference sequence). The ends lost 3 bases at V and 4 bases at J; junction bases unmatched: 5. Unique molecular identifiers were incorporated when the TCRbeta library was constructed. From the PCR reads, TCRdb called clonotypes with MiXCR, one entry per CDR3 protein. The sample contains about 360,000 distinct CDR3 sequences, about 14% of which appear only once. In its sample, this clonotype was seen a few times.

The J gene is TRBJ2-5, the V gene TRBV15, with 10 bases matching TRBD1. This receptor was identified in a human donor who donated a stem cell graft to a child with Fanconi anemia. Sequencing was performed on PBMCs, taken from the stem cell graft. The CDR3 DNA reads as TGTGCCACCAGCAGCCGGGACAGGGGAGGAGAGACCCAGTACTTC. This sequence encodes CATSSRDRGGETQYF.